What follows are 32 T cell receptor beta chains derived from one specimen sequenced in a study of T cells in Graves' hyperthyroidism and ophthalmopathy (dated by TCRdb to the late 2010s). The method was multiplex PCR. Instrument on record: Illumina HiSeq 2000. Amplification of TCR beta CDR3 regions was carried out from RNA transcripts. The first round of RT-PCR for the TCR CDR3 was performed with the HTBI primer set and the Qiagen OneStep RT-PCR kit. Through fastp at Q25 and MiXCR, TCRdb rebuilt clones from the public reads, retaining in-frame beta chains. Under each unique CDR3 protein, matching rows form one entry showing the most common genes and DNA. The sample table contains around 430,000 distinct CDR3 sequences; only one count was recorded for about 15% of them. The ten largest make up approximately 32% of the sample. The specimen sequenced was blood. The source of these receptors is a woman in her twenties or thirties with Graves' hyperthyroidism.

This clonotype turned up a few times. The chain links TRBV4-1 to TRBJ2-1; possibly TRBD2 for D (5 bases). Germline CDR1 and CDR2: MGHRA and YSYEKL. The V and J ends lost 1 base and 1 base respectively, with 11 bases between them. CDR3 length: 16 amino acids. CDR3 amino acids: CASSQASGPSYNEQFF. In DNA form, the CDR3 reads TGCGCCAGCAGCCAAGCGAGCGGCCCTTCCTACAATGAGCAGTTCTTC.

This clonotype was counted at least ten times. J is TRBJ2-1 and V is TRBV30, with D perhaps matching TRBD1 or TRBD2 (5 bases each). The V and J ends lost 0 bases and 15 bases respectively, with 18 bases between them. Germline V gives CDR1 GTSNPN, CDR2 SVGIG (reference sequence). The CDR3 length is 13 residues. The CDR3 coding sequence is TGTGCCTGGAGTGTAGGTTTTCACTCTGGGGGGTTCTTC. As protein: CAWSVGFHSGGFF. The complete variable domain, with remaining parts taken from reference TRBV30 and TRBJ2-1, reads SQTIHQWPATLVQPVGSPLSLECTVEGTSNPNLYWYRQAAGRGLQLLFYSVGIGQISSEVPQNLSASRPQDRQFILSSKKLLLSDSGFYLCAWSVGFHSGGFFGPGTRLTVL.

This chain uses TRBV5-4 with TRBJ2-1; 11 bases align to TRBD1. V was pared by 3 bases and J by 7 bases, with 3 bases of the junction left unmatched. This CDR3 is 14 amino acids long. Germline V CDR1 and CDR2: SGHNT, YYREEE (reference sequence). In DNA form, the CDR3 reads TGTGCCAGCAGCTCGGACAGGGGGCGGAATGAGCAGTTCTTC. Its translation is CASSSDRGRNEQFF.

This clonotype was detected many times. The V and J genes are TRBV28 and TRBJ2-2; a possible D gene is TRBD2 (6 bases). CDR3 length: 15 residues. The V gene's germline CDR1 is MDHEN and CDR2 SYDVKM. V was cut by 1 base and J by 4 bases, with 10 bases left in between. The CDR3 DNA follows: TGTGCCAGCAGTTTATCGGGGGTGAGCACCGGGGAGCTGTTTTTT. Protein product: CASSLSGVSTGELFF. The variable domain in full, completed from reference TRBV28 and TRBJ2-2, reads DVKVTQSSRYLVKRTGEKVFLECVQDMDHENMFWYRQDPGLGLRLIYFSYDVKMKEKGDIPEGYSVSREKKERFSLILESASTNQTSMYLCASSLSGVSTGELFFGEGSRLTVL.

This clonotype was counted between two and nine times. V is TRBV27 and J is TRBJ1-6; maybe TRBD1 (5 bases). Germline V CDR1 and CDR2: MNHEY, SMNVEV (reference sequence). Trimming took off 5 bases at V and 6 bases at J, with 11 bases between the two ends. There are 14 residues in the CDR3. The CDR3, as DNA: TGTGCCAGCAGTACTACGACAGTTAATTCACCCCTCCACTTT. Translated, it gives CASSTTTVNSPLHF.

This clonotype was picked up a small number of times. V and J are TRBV7-9 and TRBJ2-5; maybe TRBD1 (5 bases). V lost 2 bases and J 5 bases, leaving 15 bases between the germline ends. Looked up from germline, CDR1 is SEHNR and CDR2 is FQNEAQ (reference sequence). CDR3 length: 15 residues. Written as DNA, the CDR3 is TGTGCCAGCAGCTTACCAGGGCAGGACGGCGAGACCCAGTACTTC. Translated: CASSLPGQDGETQYF.

This clonotype was detected ten times or more. CDR3 protein: CATSRDRQSDYGYTF. The CDR3 DNA follows: TGTGCCACCAGCAGAGATCGACAGAGTGACTATGGCTACACCTTC. The chain couples TRBV15 to TRBJ1-2; TRBD1 might be the D (5 bases). The CDR3 runs 15 residues. Germline V lookup: CDR1 LNHNV, CDR2 YYDKDF (reference sequence). The V and J ends lost 0 bases and 3 bases respectively, with 11 bases between them.

This clonotype was counted a few times. The V and J genes are TRBV28 and TRBJ2-5; 8 bases match TRBD2. The V and J ends lost 3 bases and 1 base, in that order; junction bases with no gene match: 4. The CDR3 is 15 residues long. Germline CDR1 is MDHEN and CDR2 is SYDVKM. The chain's CDR3 is CASSFSLAGQETQYF. CDR3 nucleotides: TGTGCCAGCAGTTTTAGTCTAGCGGGCCAAGAGACCCAGTACTTC. Using reference TRBV28 and TRBJ2-5 for the parts outside the CDR3, the full variable domain is DVKVTQSSRYLVKRTGEKVFLECVQDMDHENMFWYRQDPGLGLRLIYFSYDVKMKEKGDIPEGYSVSREKKERFSLILESASTNQTSMYLCASSFSLAGQETQYFGPGTRLLVL.

This clonotype was detected many times. The rearrangement joins TRBV28 to TRBJ2-7; 8 nucleotides line up with TRBD1. Germline lookup yields CDR1 MDHEN and CDR2 SYDVKM. CDR3 size: 15 residues. The trim removed 7 bases at V and 6 bases at J, leaving 14 bases unmatched. The CDR3 is CASTGADRVFSEQYF. Written as DNA, the CDR3 is TGTGCCAGCACAGGCGCGGACAGGGTTTTCTCCGAGCAGTACTTC.

This clonotype was seen only a few times. For the CDR3, the DNA is TGTGCCAGCAGTCCGATGGGACTAGCGGGAGGGCCTGGCGGGGAGACCCAGTACTTC. It is translated as CASSPMGLAGGPGGETQYF. The chain recombines TRBV28 with TRBJ2-5, with 16 bases matching TRBD2. V shed 5 bases, J shed 5 bases, and the junction held 14 bases outside the gene matches. Germline V gene data show CDR1 as MDHEN and CDR2 as SYDVKM. This CDR3 spans 19 amino acids.

The V and J genes are TRBV24-1 and TRBJ2-1, with 10 bases matching TRBD2. Germline V CDR1 and CDR2: KGHDR, SFDVKD. The CDR3 has 17 residues. The V segment lost 3 bases and the J segment 6 bases; nucleotides outside the gene matches: 10. CDR3 loop: CATSDPGLASPPNEQFF. The CDR3 region has the DNA TGTGCCACCAGTGATCCGGGACTAGCGAGCCCCCCCAATGAGCAGTTCTTC.

V gene TRBV5-1 combines with J gene TRBJ1-4; 7 nucleotides match TRBD1. Germline CDR1 and CDR2: SGHRS and YFSETQ. The V gene end was trimmed by 2 bases and the J gene end by 7 bases; junction bases not matched to a gene: 5. This CDR3 has 14 residues. In DNA, the CDR3 is TGCGCCAGCAGCTTAGGGGGCGTTGGTGAAAAACTGTTTTTT. It encodes CASSLGGVGEKLFF.

In the case of this clonotype: A much larger clone differs from this one at a single base, so this may be a read error. This sequence joins TRBV3-1 and TRBJ1-4, with D tentatively TRBD1 (5 bases). V was pared by 3 bases and J by 7 bases, with 18 bases between. The CDR3 is 16 amino acids. Germline V gene lookup returns CDR1 LGHDT and CDR2 YNNKEL (reference sequence). The CDR3 loop reads CASSHGTATDSEKLFF. In nucleotides, the CDR3 is TGTGCCAGCAGCCATGGGACCGCTACCGATAGTGAAAAACTGTTTTTT.

The CDR3 loop reads CASRLPSGGTGELFF. CDR3 nucleotides: TGTGCCAGCAGATTGCCTAGCGGGGGCACCGGGGAGCTGTTTTTT. The chain joins TRBV12-3 or TRBV12-4 to TRBJ2-2, with TRBD2 matching over 10 bases. The junction had 5 bases not matched to a gene; V was cut back by 6 bases and J by 4 bases. The CDR3 is made up of 15 amino acids.

V and J are TRBV5-4 and TRBJ2-4, with D maybe TRBD2 (5 bases). The CDR3 has 14 amino acids. Germline-derived CDR1 and CDR2 are SGHNT and YYREEE (reference sequence). Trimming removed 0 bases from V and 2 bases from J, with 6 bases in between. The CDR3 DNA sequence: TGTGCCAGCAGCTTGGCGGGAACCAAAAACATTCAGTACTTC. Translation gives CASSLAGTKNIQYF.

Many counts were recorded for this clonotype. The J gene is TRBJ1-2, the V gene TRBV2; D call uncertain. V was pared by 2 bases and J by 12 bases, with 16 bases between. This CDR3 contains 13 residues. Per the germline V gene, CDR1 is SNHLY and CDR2 is FYNNEI. The CDR3 here is CASSELLVRAHTF. The CDR3 bases are TGTGCCAGCAGTGAATTACTGGTCCGAGCCCACACCTTC.

This clonotype has ten or more counts. The CDR3 bases are TGCAGTGCTAGATCTGGGAACACTGAAGCTTTCTTT. Residues: CSARSGNTEAFF. This chain uses TRBV20-1 with TRBJ1-1; D is unclear. V lost 2 bases and J lost 1, with 5 bases in between. The CDR3 covers 12 residues. Germline lookup yields CDR1 DFQATT and CDR2 SNEGSKA (reference sequence).

The genes are TRBV2 and TRBJ1-5; D is uncertain. The V end lost 3 bases, the J end lost 9 bases, and 6 bases lay between the germline ends. Looked up from germline, CDR1 is SNHLY and CDR2 is FYNNEI. This CDR3 has 11 residues. CDR3 residues: CASSDLGPQHF. CDR3 coding DNA: TGTGCCAGCAGTGACCTAGGGCCCCAGCATTTT.

This clonotype was observed at least ten times. The V gene is TRBV20-1, the J gene TRBJ2-1; 13 positions agree with TRBD2. The V and J ends lost 5 bases and 9 bases, in that order; junction bases with no gene match: 10. The CDR3 is made up of 15 amino acids. Germline CDR1 reads DFQATT; CDR2 reads SNEGSKA (reference sequence). The CDR3 coding sequence is TGCAGTGCTGCAACTAGCGGGAGGGCGACGTTTGAGCAGTTCTTC. This encodes CSAATSGRATFEQFF.

Of note for this clonotype: It may be a read error: a sequence one base away is much more abundant. The chain joins TRBV7-2 to TRBJ2-7; D remains unclear. CDR1 is SGHTA, CDR2 FQGNSA, per germline. V lost 2 bases and J 6 bases, leaving 14 bases between the germline ends. The CDR3 sequence is 14 residues long. This CDR3 reads CASSLPGRYCEQYF. CDR3 DNA: TGTGCCAGCAGCTTACCCGGCCGCTACTGCGAGCAGTACTTC.

This clonotype was seen ten or more times. The chain joins TRBV18 to TRBJ1-5; TRBD1 agrees at 9 bases. Trimming took 2 bases from V and 4 from J; bases not matched to a gene: 3. Germline CDR1 is KGHSH and CDR2 is LQKENI. This CDR3 spans 15 amino acids. The CDR3 is CASSPSGQGNQPQHF. The CDR3 DNA sequence: TGTGCCAGCTCACCAAGTGGACAGGGGAATCAGCCCCAGCATTTT.

The sample holds many counts of this clonotype. The rearrangement uses TRBV28 and TRBJ2-3; weak D call: TRBD2 (5 bases). The CDR3 spans 13 residues. Trimming pared 7 bases from V and 7 bases from J, leaving 15 bases between. The germline V gene has CDR1 MDHEN and CDR2 SYDVKM. CDR3 DNA: TGTGCCAGCAAGGAAGAAGCGGCCTATACGCAGTATTTT. Amino acid sequence: CASKEEAAYTQYF.

The chain joins TRBV28 to TRBJ1-3, with D unclear. This CDR3 has 15 residues. The V end lost 2 bases, the J end lost 0 bases, and 8 bases lay between the germline ends. The V gene's germline CDR1 is MDHEN and CDR2 SYDVKM. The CDR3 nucleotides are TGTGCCAGCAGTTTAGCTCGGACCTCTGGAAACACCATATATTTT. Translating it yields CASSLARTSGNTIYF.

This clonotype occurred many times. CDR3 protein: CASSLGDRSSYEQYF. The CDR3 coding sequence is TGTGCCAGCAGCTTAGGGGACAGGAGCTCCTACGAGCAGTACTTC. J is TRBJ2-7 and V is TRBV7-2; 8 nucleotides match TRBD1. This CDR3 is 15 amino acids long. CDR1 and CDR2 from the germline V gene are SGHTA and FQGNSA. The V and J ends lost 1 base and 0 bases, in that order; junction bases with no gene match: 2.

The chain links TRBV28 to TRBJ2-2, with 12 bases that match TRBD2. Unmatched junction bases numbered 9, after V lost 2 bases and J lost 5 bases. In germline, CDR1 is MDHEN, CDR2 SYDVKM. CDR3 length: 18 residues. The CDR3: CASSLPSGRAVETGELFF. CDR3 DNA sequence: TGTGCCAGCAGTTTACCTAGCGGGAGGGCCGTCGAAACCGGGGAGCTGTTTTTT.

This clonotype was observed many times. The chain recombines TRBV12-3 or TRBV12-4 with TRBJ1-2; D is ambiguous. This CDR3 spans 12 amino acids. V dropped 6 bases and J dropped 8 bases, with 13 bases sitting between them. The CDR3 protein is CASRLITAGYTF. The CDR3 DNA sequence: TGTGCCAGCAGACTAATAACCGCGGGCTACACCTTC.

The chain joins TRBV4-1 to TRBJ2-1; 8 nucleotides agree with TRBD1. Germline CDR1 and CDR2: MGHRA and YSYEKL. The CDR3 covers 15 residues. V lost 0 bases and J lost 5; bases outside the gene matches: 3. The CDR3, as DNA: TGCGCCAGCAGCCAAGAGGACAGGGACCACAATGAGCAGTTCTTC. Translation gives CASSQEDRDHNEQFF.

This clonotype came up many times. The chain couples TRBV20-1 to TRBJ2-1; possible D gene TRBD1, 5 bases. From germline, CDR1 is DFQATT and CDR2 SNEGSKA (reference sequence). This CDR3 spans 16 amino acids. Trimming shortened V by 0 bases and J by 2 bases, and 14 bases separated the two germline ends. CDR3: CSARDHGAATYNEQFF. The CDR3 region has the DNA TGCAGTGCTAGAGATCATGGGGCCGCCACCTACAATGAGCAGTTCTTC.

In this sample, this clonotype turned up many times. This chain uses TRBV5-6 with TRBJ2-1; 9 nucleotides match TRBD1. The CDR3 length is 18 residues. Looked up from germline, CDR1 is SGHDT and CDR2 is YYEEEE. V trimming: 5 bases; J trimming: 0 bases; junction bases outside the gene matches: 12. The CDR3 sequence: CASSSVTGTGHSYNEQFF. The DNA of the CDR3 is TGTGCCAGCAGTTCAGTTACCGGGACAGGGCACTCCTACAATGAGCAGTTCTTC. The whole variable domain, remainder taken from reference TRBV5-6 and TRBJ2-1, is DAGVTQSPTHLIKTRGQQVTLRCSPKSGHDTVSWYQQALGQGPQFIFQYYEEEERQRGNFPDRFSGHQFPNYSSELNVNALLLGDSALYLCASSSVTGTGHSYNEQFFGPGTRLTVL.

The V and J genes are TRBV7-2 and TRBJ2-1; 10 positions match TRBD2. The V gene end was trimmed by 3 bases and the J gene end by 3 bases; junction bases not matched to a gene: 17. Germline CDR1 is SGHTA and CDR2 is FQGNSA. The length of the CDR3 is 20 residues. This CDR3 reads CASSFPTSIKREGRYNEQFF. For the CDR3, the DNA is TGTGCCAGCAGCTTTCCAACCAGCATAAAGCGGGAGGGCCGCTACAATGAGCAGTTCTTC. Complete variable domain (other parts from reference TRBV7-2 and TRBJ2-1): GAGVSQSPSNKVTEKGKDVELRCDPISGHTALYWYRQSLGQGLEFLIYFQGNSAPDKSGLPSDRFSAERTGGSVSTLTIQRTQQEDSAVYLCASSFPTSIKREGRYNEQFFGPGTRLTVL.

This clonotype has a count of ten or more. J is TRBJ1-4 and V is TRBV20-1; D might be TRBD1 (5 bases). Per germline, CDR1 DFQATT and CDR2 SNEGSKA (reference sequence). The CDR3 has 14 residues. V was trimmed by 6 bases and J by 7 bases, leaving 18 bases between them. The CDR3 bases are TGCAGTGCCCGGCCCGAATGGGGGGGTGAAAAACTGTTTTTT. Protein sequence: CSARPEWGGEKLFF.

The chain combines TRBV7-3 with TRBJ2-5; 16 nucleotides agree with TRBD2. V trimming: 1 base; J trimming: 5 bases; junction bases outside the gene matches: 7. Germline CDR1 is SGHTA and CDR2 is FQGTGA. This CDR3 is 18 amino acids long. The CDR3 DNA follows: TGTGCCAGCAGCTTAAGGGGACTAGCGGGAGGGATCGAGGAGACCCAGTACTTC. This encodes CASSLRGLAGGIEETQYF.